A single count supports the clone carrying this T cell receptor beta chain. Its antigen is currently unknown. This sample was taken from a study of T cell responses to AZD1222 COVID-19 vaccine. Study findings and constraints: Across the whole spike, CD4 TCRs peaked at regions 160-218 and 743-854. Spike-specific TCRs gained breadth and depth after people received two AZD1222 doses. Unmutated variant regions are reportedly targeted by nearly half of spike-specific TCRs.

Clones were read by immunoSEQ multiplex PCR, and TCRdb kept only the in-frame ones, dropping some. The table includes 140,000 or so clones, roughly 92% detected once. V was trimmed by 4 bases and J by 3 bases, leaving 14 bases between them. The CDR3 loop spans 15 amino acids. Germline CDR1 and CDR2: SGHRS and YFSETQ. The V gene is TRBV5-1, the J gene TRBJ2-1; unclear D gene. This sequence was found in an adult in good health. Material: peripheral blood, obtained on day 0 of AZD1222 vaccination. The CDR3 sequence: CASSPWDTDYNEQFF. In DNA form, the CDR3 reads TGCGCCAGCAGCCCCTGGGATACAGACTACAATGAGCAGTTCTTC.